These 28 T cell receptor beta chains were all obtained from the same sample, sequenced in a study of regulatory T cells in long-lasting Graves disease. iRepertoire HTBI primers and Arm-PCR of CDR3 regions built TCR beta libraries. TCRdb fed the multiplex PCR reads into MiXCR, producing one record per CDR3 protein. The sample has roughly 500,000 distinct CDR3 sequences; roughly 14% are singletons. Time point reported: newly diagnosed GD, antithyroid drugs for less than 3 months. Scientists built the TCR library using RNA that was extracted from PBMCs. These data were likewise used in another study, on T cells in Graves' hyperthyroidism and ophthalmopathy.

Sequenced material: peripheral blood mononuclear cells (PBMCs), taken at new diagnosis, from a patient treated with antithyroid drugs. The source is a man aged 25-45 years with Graves disease.

This clonotype was recorded at least ten times. The genes are TRBV6-2 or TRBV6-3 and TRBJ2-7; TRBD2 matches 8 bases. Germline V gives CDR1 MNHEY, CDR2 SVGEGT. V trimming: 4 bases; J trimming: 5 bases; junction bases outside the gene matches: 10. The CDR3 covers 15 residues. The CDR3 reads CASSSKPGLVNEQYF. The CDR3 DNA reads TGTGCCAGCAGTTCTAAACCGGGACTAGTAAACGAGCAGTACTTC.

This chain links TRBV30 with TRBJ2-1; 13 positions agree with TRBD2. CDR1 is GTSNPN, CDR2 SVGIG, per germline (reference sequence). With V trimmed by 0 bases and J by 5 bases, 4 bases remained unmatched. This CDR3 contains 16 residues. In DNA form, the CDR3 reads TGTGCCTGGAGTGTTGTAGGACTAGCGGGAGACAATGAGCAGTTCTTC. As protein: CAWSVVGLAGDNEQFF.

This clonotype came up many times. CDR3 protein: CASSYSSWPYGYTF. DNA of the CDR3: TGTGCCAGCAGTTACTCGAGCTGGCCGTATGGCTACACCTTC. This chain uses TRBV6-5 with TRBJ1-2; D unclear. The CDR3 sequence is 14 residues long. Germline CDR1 MNHEY, CDR2 SVGAGI. Between the trimmed V and J ends, which lost 0 bases and 5 bases, there was a span of 10 bases.

This clonotype occurred many times. The chain has TRBV11-2 and TRBJ2-7; D call uncertain. The CDR3 loop spans 17 amino acids. Germline V gene lookup returns CDR1 SGHAT and CDR2 FQNNGV. V was pared by 5 bases and J by 3 bases, with 23 bases between. The CDR3 bases are TGTGCCAGCAGCCCGAGACCACCGGGCAGTCTCATCTACGAGCAGTACTTC. This encodes CASSPRPPGSLIYEQYF.

The table lists this clonotype with many counts. The chain carries TRBV9 and TRBJ2-1; maybe TRBD2 (6 bases). The CDR3 covers 12 residues. The ends were cut back, 2 bases at V and 7 bases at J, with 7 bases in the middle. The V gene's germline CDR1 is SGDLS and CDR2 YYNGEE. The CDR3 sequence: CASSVRENEQFF. Here the CDR3 DNA reads TGTGCCAGCAGCGTTCGGGAGAATGAGCAGTTCTTC.

This clonotype was seen ten or more times. The rearrangement joins TRBV10-3 to TRBJ1-2; 11 bases match TRBD1. V trimming: 10 bases; J trimming: 8 bases; junction bases outside the gene matches: 12. Germline V gene data show CDR1 as ENHRY and CDR2 as SYGVKD. The length of the CDR3 is 14 residues. CDR3 nucleotide sequence: TGTGCCACCGGACAGGGGGCGCAGTTTAGGGGCTACACCTTC. Its translation is CATGQGAQFRGYTF.

This clonotype has a handful of counts. This rearrangement joins TRBV6-5 to TRBJ1-2, with 7 bases aligning to TRBD1. This CDR3 contains 15 residues. V gave up 0 bases and J gave up 8 bases; unmatched junction bases: 9. Germline V gene lookup returns CDR1 MNHEY and CDR2 SVGAGI. CDR3 DNA: TGTGCCAGCAGTTACTCGAGATACAGGGGTGAAGGCTACACCTTC. Encoded protein: CASSYSRYRGEGYTF.

This clonotype was detected ten times or more. The chain couples TRBV20-1 to TRBJ2-1; 7 bases agree with TRBD2. The ends lost 5 bases at V and 4 bases at J; junction bases unmatched: 5. This CDR3 is 13 amino acids long. Germline assignment: CDR1 DFQATT and CDR2 SNEGSKA (reference sequence). The CDR3 coding sequence is TGCAGTGCTTCCCGGGACTATTACAATGAGCAGTTCTTC. This gives the protein CSASRDYYNEQFF.

This clonotype was counted ten times or more. V and J are TRBV11-2 and TRBJ2-5; TRBD2 might be the D (5 bases). V dropped 3 bases and J dropped 0 bases, with 11 bases sitting between them. The CDR3 extends over 15 amino acids. The germline V gene encodes CDR1 SGHAT and CDR2 FQNNGV. Here the CDR3 reads CASSLNGGYQETQYF. CDR3 bases: TGTGCCAGCAGCTTGAACGGCGGGTACCAAGAGACCCAGTACTTC.

This clonotype was seen repeatedly, ten times or more. J is TRBJ2-3 and V is TRBV2; the match to TRBD1 covers 7 bases. V lost 3 bases, J lost 1 base, and 7 bases stayed unmatched. The CDR3 is 16 residues long. The germline V gene encodes CDR1 SNHLY and CDR2 FYNNEI. CDR3 amino acids: CASSDFWDSRTDTQYF. As DNA, the CDR3 is TGTGCCAGCAGTGATTTTTGGGACAGTCGCACAGATACGCAGTATTTT.

This clonotype has ten or more counts. The J gene is TRBJ2-5, the V gene TRBV29-1, with 8 bases fitting TRBD1. The J segment lost 7 bases and the V segment lost 7 bases, leaving 11 bases of the junction unmatched. There are 13 residues in the CDR3. The V gene's germline CDR1 is SQVTM and CDR2 ANQGSEA. The CDR3 spells CSAVTGQEGTQYF. CDR3 DNA: TGCAGCGCCGTGACGGGACAGGAGGGGACCCAGTACTTC.

This clonotype was found many times. The chain joins TRBV28 to TRBJ2-7; D possibly corresponds to TRBD1 (6 bases). In germline, CDR1 is MDHEN, CDR2 SYDVKM. CDR3 length: 14 residues. Trimming took off 6 bases at V and 3 bases at J, with 15 bases between the two ends. CDR3 sequence reads: CASSSSGTYYEQYF. DNA of the CDR3: TGTGCCAGCAGCTCCTCCGGGACATACTACGAGCAGTACTTC.

In this sample, this clonotype turned up a few times. The chain uses TRBV10-3 and TRBJ1-4, with TRBD1 as a possible D gene (5 bases). CDR3 size: 14 residues. Trimming removed 6 bases at V and 4 bases at J, with 12 bases between. Germline values: CDR1 ENHRY, CDR2 SYGVKD. CDR3 region: CAISPGGFNEKLFF. In DNA, the CDR3 is TGTGCCATCAGCCCCGGGGGATTTAATGAAAAACTGTTTTTT.

Points on this clonotype: A far larger clone is one base from this, pointing to a likely read error. This chain uses TRBV12-5 with TRBJ2-7; a weak D match, TRBD1 (6 bases). This CDR3 is 12 amino acids long. Germline loops: CDR1 LGHNT, CDR2 FRNRAP. CDR3 protein: CASSGDRDEQYF. The CDR3 nucleotides are TGTGCCAGCTCAGGGGACCGGGACGAGCAGTACTTC.

This clonotype was counted at least ten times. This rearrangement joins TRBV7-2 to TRBJ1-3; D ambiguous. The V and J ends lost 7 bases and 4 bases respectively, with 17 bases between them. The CDR3 runs to 15 residues. The germline V gene has CDR1 SGHTA and CDR2 FQGNSA. The CDR3 coding sequence is TGTGCCAGCACCATTCTCGGAACGGGCGGAAACACCATATATTTT. Translation: CASTILGTGGNTIYF.

This clonotype was detected ten times or more. The rearrangement uses TRBV6-1 and TRBJ2-7; 11 positions match TRBD2. The germline V gene has CDR1 MNHNS and CDR2 SASEGT. Trimming cost V 8 bases and J 2 bases; bases outside gene matches: 5. The CDR3 consists of 14 residues. The CDR3 protein is CASQASGRTYEQYF. The CDR3 DNA is TGTGCCAGCCAGGCTAGCGGGAGGACCTACGAGCAGTACTTC.

At least ten counts were recorded for this clonotype. This chain links TRBV2 with TRBJ2-2; 11 bases match TRBD2. The V segment lost 9 bases and the J segment 2 bases; nucleotides outside the gene matches: 8. From germline, CDR1 is SNHLY and CDR2 FYNNEI. This CDR3 has 16 amino acids. The CDR3 DNA reads TGTGCCAGTAGCGGGAGGGGGGGACTTAACACCGGGGAGCTGTTTTTT. Translation: CASSGRGGLNTGELFF.

This clonotype was counted ten times or more. This sequence joins TRBV11-2 and TRBJ1-2; D not certain. CDR1 is SGHAT, CDR2 FQNNGV, per germline. The V end was cut by 5 bases, the J end by 7 bases, with 11 bases between. The CDR3 has 12 residues. CDR3 bases: TGTGCCAGCAGCCTCACAACGGGTGGCTACACCTTC. Amino acids: CASSLTTGGYTF.

This clonotype has a count of ten or more. The genes are TRBV6-1 and TRBJ1-1; unclear D gene. This CDR3 has 12 residues. The germline V gene has CDR1 MNHNS and CDR2 SASEGT. Trimming stripped 6 bases from V and 4 bases from J, with 9 bases between. The CDR3 loop is CASSIGATEAFF. The CDR3 coding sequence is TGTGCCAGCAGCATAGGCGCCACTGAAGCTTTCTTT.

For this clonotype: It may be a read error: a sequence one base away is much more abundant. This chain connects TRBV9 to TRBJ2-7; 11 bases fit TRBD2. In germline, CDR1 is SGDLS, CDR2 YYNGEE. The CDR3 runs to 15 residues. In nucleotides, the CDR3 is TGTGCCAGCAGCATAGGACTAGCGGGTACCAACGAGCGGTACTTC. Protein sequence: CASSIGLAGTNERYF. The whole variable domain, filled in from reference TRBV9 and TRBJ2-7, reads DSGVTQTPKHLITATGQRVTLRCSPRSGDLSVYWYQQSLDQGLQFLIQYYNGEERAKGNILERFSAQQFPDLHSELNLSSLELGDSALYFCASSIGLAGTNERYFGPGTRLTVT.

J is TRBJ2-3 and V is TRBV24-1, with D possibly TRBD2 on 5 matching bases. Looked up from germline, CDR1 is KGHDR and CDR2 is SFDVKD. The CDR3 has 16 amino acids. V gave up 5 bases and J gave up 1 base, with 15 bases separating them. CDR3 sequence: CATSGVTLVGTDTQYF. The CDR3 DNA is TGTGCCACCAGTGGGGTTACACTAGTGGGCACAGATACGCAGTATTTT.

This clonotype appeared many times. A junction boundary mismatches the germline segment, possibly from a read error. V and J are TRBV19 and TRBJ2-1, with TRBD2 identical over 9 bases. CDR1 is LNHDA and CDR2 is SQIVND in the germline V gene (reference sequence). There are 15 residues in the CDR3. CDR3 nucleotides: TGTGCCAGTAGCATAGCGGGAGTCTCCTACAATGAGCAGTTCTTC. The encoded protein is CASSIAGVSYNEQFF.

This clonotype was seen at least ten times. This rearrangement joins TRBV30 to TRBJ2-1, with D possibly being TRBD2 (5 bases). The CDR3 is made up of 12 amino acids. Germline V CDR1 and CDR2: GTSNPN, SVGIG (reference sequence). V lost 2 bases, J lost 4 bases, and 6 bases lay in between. The DNA for the CDR3 is TGTGCCTGGAGTCGGAGGTACAATGAGCAGTTCTTC. This sequence encodes CAWSRRYNEQFF.

This clonotype was recorded at least ten times. The rearrangement links TRBV20-1 to TRBJ2-3; no clear D. Germline CDR1 reads DFQATT; CDR2 reads SNEGSKA (reference sequence). The V end lost 3 bases, the J end lost 6 bases, and 7 bases lay between the germline ends. The length of the CDR3 is 11 residues. DNA of the CDR3: TGCAGTGCTAGGGGATGGGATACGCAGTATTTT. Protein: CSARGWDTQYF.

This clonotype came up many times. The chain links TRBV29-1 to TRBJ1-1; no firm D call. V lost 5 bases and J lost 3, with 7 bases in between. The CDR3 is 11 residues long. CDR1 and CDR2 (germline): SQVTM, ANQGSEA. CDR3 sequence: CSVSKDTEAFF. CDR3 bases: TGCAGCGTTAGTAAGGACACTGAAGCTTTCTTT.

This clonotype was picked up many times. V usage is TRBV5-6 and J usage is TRBJ2-3; no clear D. CDR1 SGHDT and CDR2 YYEEEE come from the germline V gene. V was cut by 0 bases and J by 1 base, with 12 bases left in between. The CDR3 sequence is 16 residues long. CDR3 protein: CASSLGPLTGTDTQYF. In nucleotides, the CDR3 is TGTGCCAGCAGCTTGGGTCCGCTAACGGGCACAGATACGCAGTATTTT.

As regards this clonotype: An end of the junction does not agree with germline; a read error may underlie this. The rearrangement joins TRBV11-3 to TRBJ2-2; D is unresolved. This CDR3 contains 13 residues. Germline CDR1 reads SGHNT; CDR2 reads YENEEA. CDR3 in amino acids: CASSSGRTEELFF. CDR3 nucleotides: TGTGCCAGCAGCTCAGGACGGACCGAGGAGCTGTTTTTT.

As for this clonotype: A much more abundant neighbour one base away suggests this may be a read error. The chain joins TRBV20-1 to TRBJ2-2; D possibly corresponds to TRBD2 (6 bases). The CDR3 has 12 amino acids. Germline V gives CDR1 DFQATT, CDR2 SNEGSKA (reference sequence). CDR3 sequence (DNA): TGCAGTGCTCTGCACAACACCGGGGGGCTGTTTTTT. Protein product: CSALHNTGGLFF.